The entry below gives a single TCR beta chain sequence along with its context. Its antigen is not yet known. Base-call qualities are not available, and no considerably larger clone is one nucleotide away. The data are from a study of blood T cells in healthy people across ages (dated by TCRdb to the mid-2010s). Background for the entire study: In model experiments, template switching captured about one uniquely barcoded TCR beta cDNA molecule for every two T cells. The study measured age-related changes in TCR beta repertoire diversity using deep sequencing normalized with unique cDNA molecular identifiers. Four age groups were formed from the donors: young (average roughly 15 years), middle-aged (approximately 40), aged (roughly 59) and long-lived (around 80). To avoid experimental bias, donors of different ages were randomly spread across the sequencing lanes. Using the same blood draw, the study looked at two additional independent replicas of 1 million unique cDNA reads for two donors, one aged 18 to 30 and the other aged 80 or older.

Systemically healthy Caucasian individuals from Russia, roughly 40 in total and aged about 6 to 90 years, were included as donors. Each donor gave about 9.7 milliliters of peripheral blood, drawn into EDTA-treated Vacutainer tubes. Ficoll-Paque density-gradient centrifugation was used to isolate PBMCs, with at least 7 million per sample. Trizol reagent was used to extract total RNA from PBMCs, with at least 5.5 micrograms per sample. Naive CD45RAhigh/CD27high T cell percentages were measured by flow cytometry on a PBMC aliquot from every donor. In the germline V gene (reference sequence), CDR1 corresponds to MNHEY and CDR2 to SMNVEV. The CDR3 holds 17 amino acids from the cysteine to the phenylalanine. The kept DNA is CDR3 alone, 51 bases in frame from the first base. Germline trimming: 6 bases from V, 2 bases from J; junction bases outside gene matches: 10. Study-level results and caveats: As age increased, observed TCR beta diversity per million T cells dropped in a roughly linear way, and a significant reduction was already evident by age 40. The percentage of naive T cells measured by flow cytometry correlated strongly with observed TCR beta diversity. Donor CMV infection status was unknown, potentially confounding age-related changes in expanded clonotypes. Because profiling used bulk unsorted PBMCs, naive and antigen-experienced compartments could not be compared conclusively. Estimates of total diversity from one million sequenced T cells were regarded as lower bounds and underestimates. Compared with the aged group, the long-lived group had more naive CD4+ T cells, fewer expanded clones and increased TCR diversity, a pattern suggesting age selection.

Preparation of the library involved 5' RACE. Instrument on record: Illumina HiSeq 2500. The second PCR ran for roughly 7 to 11 cycles and used a J-beta primer mix along with a sample-barcoded 5' primer. A unique molecular identifier was introduced onto each TCR beta cDNA molecule by a template-switch 5' adaptor carrying 12 random nucleotides. Each sample yielded at least 2.5 million CDR3-containing paired-end reads. First-strand cDNA was synthesized from all RNA with the Mint cDNA synthesis kit, primed by a TRBC-specific oligonucleotide. Following uracil-DNA glycosylase treatment, all cDNA underwent a first 18-cycle PCR with the universal primers M1SS and BC2_uni_R. Processing in the source paper ran as follows. Each sample was normalized by randomly selecting 1 million high-quality reads, each carrying a distinct molecular identifier. Reads with shared molecular identifiers were discarded instead of being binned into consensus sequences. MiTCR, run with a Q25 quality threshold and the strictest error-elimination algorithm, handled CDR3 identification, clonotype clustering and error correction. A nonparametric unseen species model using Euler transformation provided a lower-bound estimate of total TCR beta diversity. In TCRdb, the public reads were trimmed at Q25 with fastp and aligned with MiXCR, with productive beta chains retained. Identical CDR3 proteins give one entry, which carries the most common genes and DNA. For this entry, the V and J calls and clone size follow TCRdb and not the study's own pipeline. A total of about 1.4 million distinct CDR3 sequences appear in this sample, 59% of them only once. Clones ranked in the top ten supply approximately 7% of the sample.

Sequencing used blood. This TCR derives from a man aged 18 to 29 in good health. The V and J segments used are TRBV27 and TRBJ2-2, with 9 bases matching TRBD2. The bases are TGTGCCAGCAGGGGGGCAGCGGGGGGACCTAACACCGGGGAGCTGTTTTTT. The encoded protein is CASRGAAGGPNTGELFF.